What follows are 2 T cell receptor beta chains derived from one specimen sequenced in a study of blood T cell repertoires in COVID-19. Generated by immunoSEQ multiplex PCR, the TCRdb table keeps only in-frame clones and is missing some. The sample lists about 90,000 clones, around 81% seen once, with 12% in the top ten. The sample was peripheral blood. The receptors shown here come from a woman in her seventies with active or convalescent COVID-19.

The genes are TRBV14 and TRBJ2-7, with D possibly TRBD2 on 6 matching bases. The V end lost 2 bases, the J end lost 3 bases, and 11 bases lay between the germline ends. The CDR3 sequence is 14 residues long. In germline, CDR1 is SGHDN, CDR2 FVKESK. DNA of the CDR3: TGTGCCAGCAGCCAACCCGGGAGCTTCTACGAGCAGTACTTC. It specifies CASSQPGSFYEQYF.

The genes are TRBV7-9 and TRBJ1-2; maybe TRBD1 (5 bases). Germline V lookup: CDR1 SEHNR, CDR2 FQNEAQ (reference sequence). The ends were cut back, 1 base at V and 4 bases at J, with 13 bases in the middle. The CDR3 contains 15 residues. CDR3 region: CASSLGQHRGYGYTF. The CDR3 DNA follows: TGTGCCAGCAGCTTAGGACAGCATAGGGGCTATGGCTACACCTTC.